A selection of T cell receptor beta chains follows, all from one sample in a study of blood T cell repertoires in COVID-19. Sequencing was performed with immunoSEQ multiplex PCR; in TCRdb, only in-frame clones are kept and a portion is missing. The sample shows about 130,000 clones, approximately 84% of them seen only once. The sequencing input was peripheral blood. The receptors were gathered from a human donor in a cohort sampled during active COVID-19. Each CDR3 is given with its conserved first and last residue. A D gene is named only where the DNA matches it firmly. The size field is filled for only some rows; it gives once, few, many or a size class.

j_gene,abundance,d_gene,v_gene,CDR3aa,CDR3nt
TRBJ1-2,few,NA,TRBV29-1,CSADSGYGYTF,TGCAGCGCGGACAGCGGTTATGGCTACACCTTC
TRBJ2-7,NA,NA,TRBV5-1,CASSLQQDYEQYF,TGCGCCAGCAGCTTGCAACAGGACTACGAGCAGTACTTC
TRBJ1-3,NA,NA,TRBV3-1/TRBV3-2,CASGSRRIDTIYF,TGTGCCAGCGGGAGCCGGAGGATAGACACCATATATTTT
TRBJ2-3,NA,NA,TRBV5-4,CASSRRGGAFTDTQYF,TGTGCCAGCAGCCGGCGGGGAGGAGCTTTCACAGATACGCAGTATTTT
TRBJ2-6,NA,TRBD1,TRBV5-4,CASSFSTGISGANVLTF,TGTGCCAGCAGCTTCTCGACAGGGATCTCTGGGGCCAACGTCCTGACTTTC
TRBJ2-3,NA,TRBD1,TRBV11-2,CASSPVTGASTDTQYF,TGTGCCAGCAGCCCCGTAACAGGGGCTAGCACAGATACGCAGTATTTT
TRBJ2-7,NA,NA,TRBV5-1,CASSLSPREQYF,TGCGCCAGCAGCTTGAGTCCCCGGGAGCAGTACTTC
TRBJ2-3,NA,TRBD2,TRBV5-5,CASSLTSGGSTDTQYF,TGTGCCAGCAGCCTGACTAGCGGGGGTTCCACAGATACGCAGTATTTT
TRBJ2-7,NA,TRBD1,TRBV6-1,CASSEPGQGSSYEQYF,TGTGCCAGCAGTGAACCGGGACAGGGGAGCTCCTACGAGCAGTACTTC
TRBJ2-3,NA,TRBD2,TRBV5-1,CASGSLAGYTDTQYF,TGCGCCAGCGGCTCCTTAGCGGGGTACACAGATACGCAGTATTTT
TRBJ1-1,NA,TRBD1,TRBV4-2,CASSPWDRVNTEAFF,TGTGCCAGCAGCCCATGGGACAGGGTGAACACTGAAGCTTTCTTT
TRBJ2-7,NA,NA,TRBV6-5,CASGRQYEQYF,TGTGCCAGCGGAAGACAGTACGAGCAGTACTTC
TRBJ1-4,NA,TRBD1,TRBV30,CAWTSGGWREKLFF,TGTGCCTGGACATCAGGGGGATGGAGGGAAAAACTGTTTTTT
TRBJ2-3,once,TRBD1,TRBV19,CASRDGGRGQTDTQYF,TGTGCCAGTAGGGACGGGGGCAGGGGGCAAACAGATACGCAGTATTTT
TRBJ1-2,once,NA,TRBV5-6,CASSIGGVGYTF,TGTGCCAGCAGCATAGGGGGGGTCGGCTACACCTTC